The clone carrying this T cell receptor beta chain was observed a single time. The antigen is unknown. Other DNA sequences in this sample translate to the same CDR3. Donors, healthy HIV-negative adults, lacked recent acute infections or vaccinations. Researchers partitioned CD4+ cells into CD45RA+ naive and CD45RA-negative memory subsets. The data were taken from a study of shared clonotypes between healthy human individuals. Findings and caveats of the study: In contrast to clonotypes shared by all four donors, non-shared clonotypes had lower generation probabilities.

There are 15 residues in the CDR3. Germline values: CDR1 SGHRS, CDR2 YFSETQ. V was clipped by 2 bases and J by 3 bases, with 13 bases between them. Deep was the level at which the assay was run. Measured with immunoSEQ multiplex PCR; TCRdb has only the in-frame clones, and not every one. The data hold 2 million to 3 million clones, with roughly 93% observed a single time. The sample consisted of naive CD4+ T cells from PBMCs. Subset: CD45RA+ positively selected. The rearrangement uses TRBV5-1 and TRBJ2-3; maybe TRBD2 (6 bases). The source of this sequence is a man aged 18 to 29 in good health. Some clones in this sample may be carry-over from other donors' samples. This chain's CDR3 is CASSFGGRTTDTQYF. The CDR3 bases are TGCGCCAGCAGCTTCGGAGGGAGGACGACAGATACGCAGTATTTT. Full variable domain (missing parts from reference TRBV5-1 and TRBJ2-3): KAGVTQTPRYLIKTRGQQVTLSCSPISGHRSVSWYQQTPGQGLQFLFEYFSETQRNKGNFPGRFSGRQFSNSRSEMNVSTLELGDSALYLCASSFGGRTTDTQYFGPGTRLTVL.